This T cell receptor (beta chain) emerged from a study of cytomegalovirus exposure and HLA in healthy donors (dated by TCRdb to the late 2010s). Regarding the research as a whole: A later analysis indicated that the 95 to 150 validation repertoires were generated on the platform also employed for the 600 to 750 repertoires of the first cohort. The study was designed to test whether signatures of past pathogen exposure could be identified by cataloging public T cell receptors. In addition to the first cohort of 650 to 800 subjects, a separate validation cohort of 120 different subjects was used. To predict cytomegalovirus infection status, the study brought together high-throughput TCR immunosequencing, statistical association of individual TCRs with disease status, and machine learning.

The junction shows trimming of 1 base on V and 6 bases on J, and the gene matches do not reach 9 bases of it. The CDR3 runs 15 residues from the cysteine to the phenylalanine. Just the 45-base CDR3 DNA is kept, in frame starting at base 1. Per the germline V gene (reference sequence), MNHEY is the CDR1 and SMNVEV is the CDR2. Library generation was performed with the immunoSEQ multiplex PCR assay. The study's own analysis went as follows. A statistical classification framework was built for diagnosing cytomegalovirus status from the catalog of TCR beta chain sequences. TCRdb carries this immuneACCESS record with in-frame sequences only. Its versions omit some clonotypes, under half of them owing to an unresolved V gene in the studies checked, with the rest unexplained. Clone size and V and J calls were adopted from that table, with D and trimming inferred from the DNA. This sample lists 100,000 to 130,000 clones; around 82% were detected once. The ten largest clones add up to around 2.7% of the sample.

As regards this clone: Its antigen remains unidentified. Per-nucleotide qualities are absent, and no much larger clonotype sits a single base away.

Overall results and qualifications from the work: Three of the identified cytomegalovirus-associated TCR beta chains were confirmed in vitro to be specific for cytomegalovirus antigens. All 120 or so repertoires were used to score co-occurrence in the validation cohort in a later analysis, because that analysis had no HLA typing for the cohort. Across donors, most TCR sequences were observed very rarely, whereas some public TCRs were present in many individuals. A later analysis found that TCRs clustered in the first cohort also tended to co-occur in the roughly 120 validation repertoires, with 94% of cluster scores above 0. In both the original and validation cohorts, the classifier was reported to diagnose cytomegalovirus status with high specificity and sensitivity. It was suggested by the authors that the approach could potentially be generalized to other disease states and immunological phenotypes. The study listed 164 TCR beta chains as associated with cytomegalovirus.

The donors belonged to the validation cohort of 120 subjects, which was separate from the approximately 700-subject first cohort. The rearrangement combines TRBV27 with TRBJ2-7, and 7 junctional nucleotides match TRBD2. Sequenced: PBMCs. The sequence derives from a young woman in good health and CMV-seronegative. CDR3 protein: CASSLYGGGKIEQYF. The DNA sequence reads TGTGCCAGCAGTTTATACGGCGGGGGAAAGATCGAGCAGTACTTC.